This T cell receptor (beta chain) was identified in a study of blood T cell repertoires in COVID-19. Overall study: Donors in the United States, Italy and Spain gave samples during acute or convalescent COVID-19.

Libraries were prepared by immunoSEQ multiplex PCR; TCRdb keeps only in-frame clonotypes and omits some of them. The sample lists fewer than 85,000 clones; approximately 71% were seen once. The CDR3 sequence is 15 residues long. Trimming took 3 bases from V and 5 from J, leaving 14 bases between them. The germline gives CDR1 MNHEY, CDR2 SMNVEV (reference sequence). Sequenced material: peripheral blood. The genes are TRBV27 and TRBJ2-1, with a possible D match to TRBD2 (6 bases). This TCR was sampled from a man in his sixties or seventies with COVID-19, enrolled during active disease. The CDR3 region is CASSFSGSPDNEQFF. Written as DNA, the CDR3 is TGTGCCAGCAGTTTTTCCGGGAGCCCTGACAATGAGCAGTTCTTC.